This TCR beta chain was obtained from a study of Ad26.COV2.S vaccination and SARS-CoV-2 variants. Study context: Ad26.COV2.S shots went into the muscle once or twice, 56 days apart.

Clones were sequenced by immunoSEQ multiplex PCR, and TCRdb holds only the in-frame ones, with some missing. The sample lists about 420,000 clones, roughly 90% seen once, with about 3.6% in the top ten. The treatment: roughly 18 received Ad26.COV2.S at low or high dose, single or two shots; roughly five received placebo; per-sample allocation not given. Each sample was drawn 63 days after the first injection (of vaccine or placebo). In the case of this clone: Its matching antigen is unknown.

General study points: Reported post-vaccination CD8+ and CD4+ T cell responses to spike showed substantial breadth.

The CDR3 runs 14 residues. The V end lost 5 bases, the J end lost 6 bases, and 14 bases lay between the germline ends. CDR1 and CDR2 from the germline V gene are SEHNR and FQNEAQ (reference sequence). This specimen was peripheral blood, taken in a trial of Ad26.COV2.S vaccine versus placebo. This TCR came from a person aged 18-65 years who received the Ad26.COV2.S COVID-19 vaccine or a placebo. This rearrangement joins TRBV7-9 to TRBJ2-1; possible D gene TRBD2, 5 bases. The CDR3 DNA is TGTGCCAGCAGCAGCTTACGGGGAACCAATGAGCAGTTCTTC. It yields the protein CASSSLRGTNEQFF.